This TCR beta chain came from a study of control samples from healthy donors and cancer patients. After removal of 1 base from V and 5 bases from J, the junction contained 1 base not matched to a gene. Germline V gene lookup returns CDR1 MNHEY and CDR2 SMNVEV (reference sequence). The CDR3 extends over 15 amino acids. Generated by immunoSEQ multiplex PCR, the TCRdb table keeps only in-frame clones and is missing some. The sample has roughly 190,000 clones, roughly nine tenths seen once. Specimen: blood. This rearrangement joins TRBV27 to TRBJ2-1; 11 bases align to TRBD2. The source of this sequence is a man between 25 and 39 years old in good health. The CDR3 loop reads CASSLWGLADNEQFF. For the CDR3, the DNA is TGTGCCAGCAGTTTATGGGGACTAGCGGACAATGAGCAGTTCTTC.